This TCR beta chain was documented in a study of response to subunit inactivated influenza vaccine. A single record per CDR3 protein comes from TCRdb applying MiXCR to the RT-PCR reads. The sample holds around 150,000 distinct CDR3 sequences, roughly 11% seen once. V trimming: 0 bases; J trimming: 2 bases; junction bases outside the gene matches: 5. The CDR3 covers 16 residues. Germline CDR1 is SGHRS and CDR2 is YFSETQ. This specimen was non-naive T cells sorted from PBMCs, taken 45 days after vaccination. The clonotype originates from a man aged 45-65 years who received an inactivated influenza vaccine. The chain combines TRBV5-1 with TRBJ2-5, with TRBD1 matching 9 bases. The CDR3 sequence: CASSLGDRANQETQYF. CDR3 bases: TGCGCCAGCAGCTTGGGGGACAGGGCCAATCAAGAGACCCAGTACTTC.